One sample yielded the 21 T cell receptor beta chains listed below, sequenced in a study of T cells in localized non-small cell lung cancer. Produced via immunoSEQ multiplex PCR; TCRdb's table is partial and in-frame only. This sample carries 45,000 to 70,000 clones, 70% to 90% of them seen once, and the ten largest clones take 5.2%. Sequencing used peripheral blood, obtained before any cancer treatment. The receptors were sampled from a woman aged 40 to 75 with stage I lung adenocarcinoma.

The chain employs TRBV7-2 and TRBJ2-7; D assignment may be TRBD1 or TRBD2 (6 bases each). This CDR3 spans 14 amino acids. The V end lost 0 bases, the J end lost 2 bases, and 8 bases lay between the germline ends. The germline gives CDR1 SGHTA, CDR2 FQGNSA. The CDR3 DNA reads TGTGCCAGCAGCTTAGCCGGGGGCCCCTACGAGCAGTACTTC. Translated, it gives CASSLAGGPYEQYF.

The sample holds a few counts of this clone. The gene calls are TRBV25-1 and TRBJ2-7; unclear D gene. V lost 3 bases to trimming and J lost 3 bases, with 15 bases between them. The CDR3 loop spans 15 amino acids. Germline CDR1 and CDR2: MGHDK and SYGVNS. The CDR3 DNA is TGTGCCAGCAGTGAGCGAGGCTCTAATTACTACGAGCAGTACTTC. It encodes CASSERGSNYYEQYF.

This chain joins TRBV5-4 and TRBJ2-3, with 7 nucleotides matching TRBD2. The CDR3 covers 14 residues. Germline-derived CDR1 and CDR2 are SGHNT and YYREEE (reference sequence). J gave up 2 bases and V 2 bases, and 2 bases lay outside the gene matches. The CDR3 loop is CASSLAGPTDTQYF. The CDR3 region has the DNA TGTGCCAGCAGCTTAGCGGGGCCCACAGATACGCAGTATTTT.

V gene TRBV18 combines with J gene TRBJ1-5; TRBD1 aligns across 8 bases. The CDR3 has 14 residues. V lost 5 bases to trimming and J lost 2 bases; unmatched junction nucleotides: 2. Per germline, CDR1 KGHSH and CDR2 LQKENI. The CDR3 loop reads CASSWDRRNQPQHF. CDR3 DNA sequence: TGTGCCAGCTCATGGGACAGGCGCAATCAGCCCCAGCATTTT.

The V and J genes are TRBV15 and TRBJ1-4, with 10 bases identical to TRBD1. The V segment lost 6 bases and the J segment 7 bases; nucleotides outside the gene matches: 5. Germline loops: CDR1 LNHNV, CDR2 YYDKDF (reference sequence). This CDR3 spans 14 amino acids. The CDR3 sequence is CATRLGQGSEKLFF. The CDR3 nucleotides are TGTGCCACCAGACTGGGACAGGGGAGTGAAAAACTGTTTTTT.

V gene TRBV6-1 combines with J gene TRBJ2-7; D unresolved. Germline loops: CDR1 MNHNS, CDR2 SASEGT. V lost 1 base, J lost 3 bases, and 10 bases lay in between. This CDR3 region has 14 residues. The CDR3 nucleotides are TGTGCCAGCAGTGAAGTAGACCGTTACTACGAGCAGTACTTC. Protein product: CASSEVDRYYEQYF.

This clone has only one observation. The chain carries TRBV7-9 and TRBJ2-1; 13 nucleotides match TRBD2. Germline lookup yields CDR1 SEHNR and CDR2 FQNEAQ (reference sequence). Trimming at V came to 4 bases and at J to 5 bases, leaving 2 bases not matched to a gene. This CDR3 is built from 15 residues. CDR3 bases: TGTGCCAGCAGCTACGGACTAGCGGGGGACAATGAGCAGTTCTTC. This codes for CASSYGLAGDNEQFF.

The V call is TRBV6-5, the J call TRBJ2-2; D unclear. Per germline, CDR1 MNHEY and CDR2 SVGAGI. Trimming removed 6 bases from V and 0 bases from J, with 5 bases in between. The CDR3 is 13 amino acids. CDR3 coding DNA: TGTGCCAGCAGGGACCCGAACACCGGGGAGCTGTTTTTT. Protein product: CASRDPNTGELFF.

V usage is TRBV11-3 and J usage is TRBJ2-5, with a weak D call TRBD1 (6 bases). Trimming took 0 bases from V and 5 from J, leaving 13 bases between them. The V gene's germline CDR1 is SGHNT and CDR2 YENEEA. CDR3 length: 15 residues. This chain's CDR3 is CASSLDSRGRETQYF. The CDR3 DNA reads TGTGCCAGCAGCTTAGATAGCAGGGGACGGGAGACCCAGTACTTC.

V usage is TRBV9 and J usage is TRBJ2-5; maybe TRBD1 (5 bases). The CDR3 extends over 15 amino acids. Germline V lookup: CDR1 SGDLS, CDR2 YYNGEE. The V end lost 0 bases, the J end lost 5 bases, and 14 bases lay between the germline ends. Here the CDR3 DNA reads TGTGCCAGCAGCGTAGTTGGCAGGTCAGGGGAGACCCAGTACTTC. This encodes CASSVVGRSGETQYF. Complete variable domain (other parts from reference TRBV9 and TRBJ2-5): DSGVTQTPKHLITATGQRVTLRCSPRSGDLSVYWYQQSLDQGLQFLIQYYNGEERAKGNILERFSAQQFPDLHSELNLSSLELGDSALYFCASSVVGRSGETQYFGPGTRLLVL.

This clone has a single count. This chain links TRBV4-3 with TRBJ2-1; tentatively, D is TRBD2 (7 bases). Germline V gives CDR1 LGHNA, CDR2 YSLEER. CDR3 length: 16 residues. The V and J ends lost 4 bases and 4 bases respectively, with 17 bases between them. The CDR3 coding sequence is TGCGCCAGCAGCCGTCTTAGGGGGGGCGCTTACAATGAGCAGTTCTTC. It yields the protein CASSRLRGGAYNEQFF.

On this clone itself: This CDR3 fails to terminate in the conserved phenylalanine or tryptophan, so it likely reflects a read error. The V and J genes are TRBV30 and TRBJ1-5; D remains ambiguous. The germline V and J ends were trimmed by 0 bases and 5 bases, with 11 bases remaining between them. The CDR3 is 14 residues long. CDR1 and CDR2 from the germline V gene are GTSNPN and SVGIG (reference sequence). CDR3 nucleotide sequence: TGTGCCTGGAGTGTGGGTGGGGATGATCAGCCCCAGCATCTT. Residues: CAWSVGGDDQPQHL.

A few counts support this clone. The chain uses TRBV4-1 and TRBJ1-2; TRBD1 matches 7 bases. Per the germline V gene, CDR1 is MGHRA and CDR2 is YSYEKL. Unmatched junction bases numbered 8, after V lost 3 bases and J lost 13 bases. This CDR3 has 12 residues. CDR3 sequence: CASSQETGSSTF. CDR3 DNA sequence: TGCGCCAGCAGCCAGGAGACAGGGAGTAGCACCTTC.

In its sample, this clone was seen once. Distinct nucleotide sequences in the sample also encode this CDR3. The chain carries TRBV29-1 and TRBJ1-1; TRBD1 matches 8 bases. This CDR3 has 12 residues. V was pared by 7 bases and J by 1 base, with 2 bases of the junction left unmatched. CDR1 is SQVTM, CDR2 ANQGSEA, per germline. CDR3 sequence reads: CSAGTGNTEAFF. CDR3 bases: TGCAGCGCCGGGACAGGGAACACTGAAGCTTTCTTT.

The V and J genes are TRBV14 and TRBJ1-2, with TRBD1 as a possible D gene (5 bases). CDR1 is SGHDN and CDR2 is FVKESK in the germline V gene. The V and J ends lost 0 bases and 4 bases respectively, with 15 bases between them. The CDR3 runs 16 residues. The CDR3 DNA reads TGTGCCAGCAGCCAAGATAGGCGGGGCGGGATCTATGGCTACACCTTC. Translation gives CASSQDRRGGIYGYTF.

This clone has just one count. V is TRBV19 and J is TRBJ1-2, with D possibly matching TRBD1 (6 bases). CDR3 size: 15 residues. With 4 bases removed from V and 5 bases from J, the gap between germline ends came to 17 bases. In germline, CDR1 is LNHDA, CDR2 SQIVND (reference sequence). The CDR3 nucleotides are TGTGCCAGTAGTACGGGACAACCGGCGGGGTATGGCTACACCTTC. Translation: CASSTGQPAGYGYTF.

The CDR3 sequence: CAISDKQDTGELFF. CDR3 coding DNA: TGTGCCATCAGTGATAAACAGGATACCGGGGAGCTGTTTTTT. The gene calls are TRBV10-3 and TRBJ2-2, with a tentative D call TRBD1 (5 bases). V was trimmed by 3 bases and J by 5 bases, leaving 10 bases between them. CDR1 and CDR2 from the germline V gene are ENHRY and SYGVKD. The CDR3 covers 14 residues.

This clone showed up just once. The chain joins TRBV7-2 to TRBJ1-1, with 9 nucleotides matching TRBD1. Germline CDR1 and CDR2: SGHTA and FQGNSA. V was pared by 6 bases and J by 4 bases, with 6 bases of the junction left unmatched. This CDR3 is 14 amino acids long. Here the CDR3 reads CASRSGQGSTEAFF. CDR3 DNA: TGTGCCAGCAGGTCCGGACAGGGGTCCACTGAAGCTTTCTTT.

V gene TRBV7-2 combines with J gene TRBJ2-2; 11 nucleotides agree with TRBD2. With 2 bases clipped from V and 1 base from J, the junction kept 3 bases outside the gene matches. This CDR3 is 17 amino acids long. Germline CDR1 and CDR2: SGHTA and FQGNSA. CDR3 protein: CASSLLTSGGNTGELFF. As DNA, the CDR3 is TGTGCCAGCAGCTTACTCACTAGCGGGGGGAACACCGGGGAGCTGTTTTTT. Full variable domain (remainder filled in from reference TRBV7-2 and TRBJ2-2): GAGVSQSPSNKVTEKGKDVELRCDPISGHTALYWYRQSLGQGLEFLIYFQGNSAPDKSGLPSDRFSAERTGGSVSTLTIQRTQQEDSAVYLCASSLLTSGGNTGELFFGEGSRLTVL.

J is TRBJ2-5 and V is TRBV5-5; the match to TRBD1 covers 7 bases. J lost 3 bases, V lost 4 bases, and 6 bases had no gene match. The V gene's germline CDR1 is SGHKS and CDR2 YYEKEE (reference sequence). The CDR3 contains 14 residues. CDR3 in DNA: TGTGCCAGCAGCATCGGGACAGCTAAAGAGACCCAGTACTTC. It translates to CASSIGTAKETQYF.

This clone was found a few times. The chain employs TRBV7-2 and TRBJ1-6; D is unresolved. Trimming cost V 3 bases and J 9 bases, with 15 bases left between them. This CDR3 region has 15 residues. Germline V gene sequence: CDR1 SGHTA, CDR2 FQGNSA. CDR3 in DNA: TGTGCCAGCAGCTTCGGGTCCGGCAGTTTTTCACCCCTCCACTTT. This sequence encodes CASSFGSGSFSPLHF. The whole variable domain, filled in from reference TRBV7-2 and TRBJ1-6, reads GAGVSQSPSNKVTEKGKDVELRCDPISGHTALYWYRQSLGQGLEFLIYFQGNSAPDKSGLPSDRFSAERTGGSVSTLTIQRTQQEDSAVYLCASSFGSGSFSPLHFGNGTRLTVT.